The clone carrying this TCR beta chain was counted at least ten times. Its antigen is as yet unknown. The data were obtained in a study of T cells in localized non-small cell lung cancer. Study outcomes and limitations: Appearances in adjacent lung were noted for a median about 50 of the top 100 tumor clones. In the blood, greater T cell density corresponded to longer overall survival.

Data came from immunoSEQ multiplex PCR; TCRdb stores just in-frame clones and leaves some out. The repertoire holds around 83,000 clones, with around three quarters as singletons. Germline-derived CDR1 and CDR2 are ENHRY and SYGVKD. The V end was cut by 2 bases, the J end by 6 bases, with 11 bases between. CDR3 length equals 14 residues. J is TRBJ1-5 and V is TRBV10-3; the D gene is possibly TRBD1 (6 bases). Here the sequenced sample was PBMCs, taken before any cancer treatment. The TCR originated in a man between 40 and 69 years old with stage II squamous cell lung carcinoma. For the CDR3, the DNA is TGTGCCATCAGTGAGACAGGGAGAGGTCAGCCCCAGCATTTT. Residues: CAISETGRGQPQHF.